Listed below are T cell receptor beta chains from one sample, sequenced in a study of T-cell reconstitution after alpha-beta-depleted transplantation in children. TCRdb re-called the PCR reads with MiXCR, one entry per CDR3 protein. The sample carries about 980,000 distinct CDR3 sequences, roughly 31% recorded once. The sequences come from PBMCs, mostly from graft donor cells, collected 360 days after TCRalphabeta/CD19-depleted stem cell transplant. These receptors were taken from a boy under two years old who had a stem cell transplant for SCID, so the T cells may come from the graft donor. CDR3s include the opening cysteine and the closing phenylalanine or tryptophan. The order of the fields is clone size, V gene, J gene, D gene, CDR3 protein, CDR3 DNA. D genes are given only for firm matches. Clone size is not always given. Where it is, it says once, few, many or a class for expanded clones.

many,TRBV7-6,TRBJ2-1,.,CASSLRGTSYNEQFF,TGTGCCAGCAGCCTCCGGGGGACTTCCTACAATGAGCAGTTCTTC
.,TRBV5-4,TRBJ2-3,TRBD2,CASSLNSGGRTDTQYF,TGTGCCAGCAGCTTGAATAGCGGGGGCCGCACAGATACGCAGTATTTT
.,TRBV20-1,TRBJ2-3,TRBD2,CSARDVAGGPPDTQYF,TGCAGTGCTAGAGATGTGGCGGGGGGGCCCCCAGATACGCAGTATTTT
few,TRBV5-1,TRBJ2-2,.,CASSLAFGKNTGELFF,TGCGCCAGCAGCTTGGCGTTCGGGAAAAACACCGGGGAGCTGTTTTTT
.,TRBV24-1,TRBJ2-1,.,CATSGRGNEQFF,TGTGCCACCAGTGGGCGGGGCAATGAGCAGTTCTTC
.,TRBV6-4,TRBJ2-1,TRBD1,CASTRTGKTYNEQFF,TGTGCCAGCACCAGGACAGGAAAGACATACAATGAGCAGTTCTTC
few,TRBV4-1,TRBJ2-7,TRBD1,CASSQVIGQAYEQYF,TGCGCCAGCAGCCAGGTTATCGGACAGGCCTACGAGCAGTACTTC
.,TRBV7-2,TRBJ2-2,.,CASSLVAVGAGELFF,TGTGCCAGCAGCCTTGTGGCAGTCGGGGCCGGGGAGCTGTTTTTT
.,TRBV28,TRBJ2-7,.,CASRTRTGLYEQYF,TGTGCCAGCAGGACTCGCACAGGACTCTACGAGCAGTACTTC
many,TRBV20-1,TRBJ2-7,TRBD1,CSARRTGGAYEQYF,TGCAGTGCCCGCAGGACAGGGGGCGCCTACGAGCAGTACTTC
few,TRBV15,TRBJ2-1,.,CATSRDRVSNEQFF,TGTGCCACCAGCAGAGACAGGGTATCCAATGAGCAGTTCTTC
.,TRBV11-2,TRBJ1-5,TRBD1,CASSLDGTGSYSNQPQHF,TGTGCCAGCAGCTTAGATGGGACAGGGTCCTATAGCAATCAGCCCCAGCATTTT
.,TRBV6-1,TRBJ1-1,.,CASSRTGYDTEAFF,TGTGCCAGCAGCCGCACAGGGTACGACACTGAAGCTTTCTTT
few,TRBV7-9,TRBJ2-7,.,CASSFLAGPDVMQYF,TGTGCCAGCAGCTTTCTGGCAGGGCCCGATGTAATGCAGTACTTC
many,TRBV6-2/TRBV6-3,TRBJ1-1,.,CATGEESRLNTEAFF,TGTGCAACGGGCGAGGAGTCCAGGCTGAACACTGAAGCTTTCTTT
.,TRBV4-2,TRBJ2-1,TRBD2,CASSHLLAGGLNEQFF,TGTGCCAGCAGCCACTTGCTAGCGGGGGGGCTCAATGAGCAGTTCTTC
few,TRBV12-3/TRBV12-4,TRBJ1-1,.,CASSYTRLKAEAFF,TGTGCCAGCAGTTACACCCGGCTAAAGGCTGAAGCTTTCTTT
once,TRBV5-1,TRBJ2-2,.,CASSLTVSNTGELFF,TGCGCCAGCAGCTTAACAGTATCGAACACCGGGGAGCTGTTTTTT
few,TRBV11-2,TRBJ2-7,TRBD2,CASSREAAGGIYEQYF,TGTGCCAGCAGCCGAGAGGCGGCGGGGGGGATCTACGAGCAGTACTTC
.,TRBV5-1,TRBJ2-1,TRBD1,CASSLASGQGAEQFF,TGCGCCAGCAGCTTGGCCTCCGGACAGGGGGCTGAGCAGTTCTTC
few,TRBV6-5,TRBJ2-7,.,CASSYSSFYEQYF,TGTGCCAGCAGTTACTCCAGCTTCTACGAGCAGTACTTC
.,TRBV6-1,TRBJ2-5,TRBD1,CASRRQGAETQYF,TGTGCCAGCAGGCGACAGGGGGCAGAGACCCAGTACTTC
few,TRBV20-1,TRBJ2-1,TRBD2,CSATVTGGPGYNEQFF,TGCAGTGCTACGGTCACGGGGGGGCCGGGGTACAATGAGCAGTTCTTC
.,TRBV5-1,TRBJ2-3,TRBD2,CASSLGERGITDTQYF,TGCGCCAGCAGCTTGGGGGAGCGGGGGATCACAGATACGCAGTATTTT
few,TRBV20-1,TRBJ2-3,TRBD2,CSARKTRTSLTDTQYF,TGCAGTGCTAGAAAAACGCGGACTAGCCTCACAGATACGCAGTATTTT